This TCR beta chain was observed in a study of blood T cells in healthy people across ages. With respect to this clonotype: Its target is not known. The junction differs from germline at one of its ends, possibly a read error.

The second PCR ran about 6 to 11 cycles with a sample-barcoded 5' primer and J-beta primers. One entry per CDR3 protein results from TCRdb running MiXCR on the 5' RACE reads. The sample has more than 800,000 distinct CDR3 sequences, 35% to 50% seen once. Points from the study as a whole: Donors of long life had a larger count of naive CD4+ cells and greater diversity than aged donors. CMV status of donors was not determined, possibly confounding expanded clonotype changes.

The CDR3 spans 14 residues. Germline V lookup: CDR1 MNHEY, CDR2 SMNVEV (reference sequence). The sample consisted of blood. This chain links TRBV27 with TRBJ1-2, with 8 bases identical to TRBD1. This clonotype was sampled from a woman aged 55-69 years in good health. The CDR3 region is CASSLSRTGYGCTF. DNA for the CDR3: TGTGCCAGCAGTTTATCCCGGACAGGGTATGGCTGCACCTTC.